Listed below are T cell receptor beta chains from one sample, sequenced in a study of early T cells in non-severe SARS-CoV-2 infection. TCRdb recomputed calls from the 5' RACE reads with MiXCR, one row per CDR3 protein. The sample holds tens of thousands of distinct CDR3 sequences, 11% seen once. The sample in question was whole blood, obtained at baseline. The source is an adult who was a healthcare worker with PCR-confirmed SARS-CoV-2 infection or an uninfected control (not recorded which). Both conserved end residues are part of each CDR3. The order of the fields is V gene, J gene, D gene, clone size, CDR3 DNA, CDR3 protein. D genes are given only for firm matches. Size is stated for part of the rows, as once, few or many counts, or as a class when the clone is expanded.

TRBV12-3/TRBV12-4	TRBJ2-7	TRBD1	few	TGTGCCAGCACTACTGGACAGGGCGCCTCCTACGAGCAGTACTTC	CASTTGQGASYEQYF
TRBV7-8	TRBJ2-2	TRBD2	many	TGTGCCAGCAGCTTTGAGGGACTAGCCCCCACCGGGGAGCTGTTTTTT	CASSFEGLAPTGELFF
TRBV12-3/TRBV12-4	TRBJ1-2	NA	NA	TGTGCCAGCAGTTTGGTCGGGGCAGGTGGCTACACCTTC	CASSLVGAGGYTF
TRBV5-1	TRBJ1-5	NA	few	TGCGCCAGCAGCTTATCTTCCAGGGCCGATCAGCCCCAGCATTTT	CASSLSSRADQPQHF
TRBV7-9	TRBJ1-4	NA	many	TGTGCCAGCAGCTTGGGAGGGACTACCGGAAAACTGTTTTTT	CASSLGGTTGKLFF
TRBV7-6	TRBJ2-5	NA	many	TGTGCCAGCAGCTTAGGTTCAGGGGCGTCAAAAGAGACCCAGTACTTC	CASSLGSGASKETQYF
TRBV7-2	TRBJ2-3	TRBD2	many	TGTGCCAGCAGCTTAGGTCCAGCGGGGGGGTTAGATACGCAGTATTTT	CASSLGPAGGLDTQYF
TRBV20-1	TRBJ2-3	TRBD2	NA	TGCAGTGCTAGACCGACTAGCGGTTACACAGATACGCAGTATTTT	CSARPTSGYTDTQYF
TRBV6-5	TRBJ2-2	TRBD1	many	TGTGCCAGCAGTTTGGGACAGAGATCCACCGGGGAGCTGTTTTTT	CASSLGQRSTGELFF
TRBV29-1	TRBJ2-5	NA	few	TGCAGCGTCCTATCGGGGGTGCAAGAGACCCAGTACTTC	CSVLSGVQETQYF
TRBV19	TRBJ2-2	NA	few	TGTGCCAGTAAGAAGGGGTACACCGGGGAGCTGTTTTTT	CASKKGYTGELFF
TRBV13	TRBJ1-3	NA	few	TGTGCCAGCGGACGGACAGAATCTGGAAACACCATATATTTT	CASGRTESGNTIYF
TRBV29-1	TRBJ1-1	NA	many	TGCAGCGTTGTTGAGGTCTCGAACACTGAAGCTTTCTTT	CSVVEVSNTEAFF
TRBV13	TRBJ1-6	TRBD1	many	TGTGCCAGCCGGATGGAGGGGACAGGGAATTCACCCCTCCACTTT	CASRMEGTGNSPLHF
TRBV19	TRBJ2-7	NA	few	TGTGCCAGTATGCGGCAGTACTTC	CASMRQYF
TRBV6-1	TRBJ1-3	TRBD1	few	TGTGCCAGCAGTGAAAGGGGACCAGGGGGCCGAAACACCATATATTTT	CASSERGPGGRNTIYF
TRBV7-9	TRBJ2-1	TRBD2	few	TGTGCCAGCAGTCTACTACGCGGACTAGCGAAGAATGAGCAGTTCTTC	CASSLLRGLAKNEQFF
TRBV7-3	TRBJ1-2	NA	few	TGTGCCAGCAGTGAAGGAGGGGCCAGCTATGGCTACACCTTC	CASSEGGASYGYTF
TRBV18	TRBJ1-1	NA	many	TGTGCCAGCTCACAGGCGGTGATGAACACTGAAGCTTTCTTT	CASSQAVMNTEAFF
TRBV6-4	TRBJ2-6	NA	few	TGTGCCAGCAGTGACGACCCCTCTGGGGCCAACGTCCTGACTTTC	CASSDDPSGANVLTF
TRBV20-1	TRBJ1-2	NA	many	TGCAGTGCTCGAGGGGATAATGGCTACACCTTC	CSARGDNGYTF
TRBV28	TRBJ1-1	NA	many	TGTGCCAGCAGTTTAGGCGGAATTGTGAACACTGAAGCTTTCTTT	CASSLGGIVNTEAFF
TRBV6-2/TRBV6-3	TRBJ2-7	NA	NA	TGTGCCAGCAGGACCCTAAGGACAGCTTCCTACGAGCAGTACTTC	CASRTLRTASYEQYF
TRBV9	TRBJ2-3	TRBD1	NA	TGTGCCAGCAGCGTAGACGAGAAAGGGACAGGGATGGGCATGTATTTT	CASSVDEKGTGMGMYF
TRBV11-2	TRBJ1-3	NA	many	TGTGCCAGCAGCTCCCTTTGGACCCGTGAAGGAAACACCATATATTTT	CASSSLWTREGNTIYF
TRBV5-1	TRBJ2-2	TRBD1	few	TGCGCCAGCAGCCTGAGGATACGTGACAGGGCAGGCACCGGGGAGCTGTTTTTT	CASSLRIRDRAGTGELFF
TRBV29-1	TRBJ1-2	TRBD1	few	TGCAGCGTGTGGACAGGCCCCTATGGCTACACCTTC	CSVWTGPYGYTF
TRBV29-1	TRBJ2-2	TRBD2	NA	TGCAGCGTTGTCCCGGGGGGCACCGGGGAGCTGTTTTTT	CSVVPGGTGELFF
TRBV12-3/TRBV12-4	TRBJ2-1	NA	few	TGTGCCAGTGAGGGAAGGGAAAGCTCCTACAATGAGCAGTTCTTC	CASEGRESSYNEQFF
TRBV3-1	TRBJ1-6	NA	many	TGTGCCAGCAGCCATTCCGATTCACCCCTCCACTTT	CASSHSDSPLHF
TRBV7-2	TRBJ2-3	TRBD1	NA	TGTGCCAGCAGCCCATGGGACAGGGGGCCTGCAGGGGGGGCGCAGTATTTT	CASSPWDRGPAGGAQYF
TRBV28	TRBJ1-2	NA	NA	TGTGCCAGCAGTTTGGAGGAGTATGGCTACACCTTC	CASSLEEYGYTF
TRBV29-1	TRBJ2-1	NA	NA	TGCAGCGTTGGGGACAGGGACGGAGCGGGGGGCAACAATGAGCAGTTCTTC	CSVGDRDGAGGNNEQFF
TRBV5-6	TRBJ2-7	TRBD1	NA	TGTGCCAGCAGCTTTTTGGACAGGAACGAGCAGTACTTC	CASSFLDRNEQYF